This record covers a single TCR beta chain. Measured with immunoSEQ multiplex PCR; TCRdb has only the in-frame clones, and not every one. This repertoire shows roughly 50,000 clones, around 94% found once; its top ten account for around 0.61%. Germline trimming cut 4 bases from V and 5 bases from J; bases unmatched to any gene: 8. The CDR3 length is 15 residues. CDR1 and CDR2 from the germline V gene are SGHRS and YFSETQ. The data derive from a study of T cell changes during pregnancy in multiple sclerosis. The clonotype originates from a female donor with multiple sclerosis, enrolled in a pregnancy study. V gene TRBV5-1 combines with J gene TRBJ1-1, with TRBD1 matching over 10 bases. The sequences come from CD4+ T cells from peripheral blood mononuclear cells, collected in the third trimester of pregnancy. CDR3 nucleotides: TGCGCCAGCAGCCCGCGGACAGGGGGAGGAACTGAAGCTTTCTTT. This translates into CASSPRTGGGTEAFF.